These 11 T cell receptor beta chains were all obtained from the same sample, sequenced in a study of cytomegalovirus exposure and HLA in healthy donors. PCR involved 60 Vbeta and 13 Jbeta primers. Generated by immunoSEQ multiplex PCR, the TCRdb table keeps only in-frame clones and is missing some. The sample comprises over 70,000 clones, about 70% of which are singletons, and 2% to 2.5% rests with the top ten. Sequencing was done on a sample of PBMCs. The receptors derive from a man between 25 and 39 years old in good health and CMV-seronegative.

The chain couples TRBV11-2 to TRBJ2-1, with 9 bases identical to TRBD2. Germline assignment: CDR1 SGHAT and CDR2 FQNNGV. The CDR3 covers 15 residues. V lost 4 bases to trimming and J lost 8 bases; unmatched junction nucleotides: 9. CDR3 amino acids: CASSSGTSIPDEQFF. The CDR3 nucleotides are TGTGCCAGCAGCTCCGGGACTAGCATTCCCGATGAGCAGTTCTTC. The full variable domain, rest sourced from reference TRBV11-2 and TRBJ2-1, is EAGVAQSPRYKIIEKRQSVAFWCNPISGHATLYWYQQILGQGPKLLIQFQNNGVVDDSQLPKDRFSAERLKGVDSTLKIQPAKLEDSAVYLCASSSGTSIPDEQFFGPGTRLTVL.

This chain joins TRBV10-3 and TRBJ2-7, with D perhaps TRBD1 (5 bases). This CDR3 contains 13 residues. Trimming shortened V by 6 bases and J by 2 bases, and 11 bases separated the two germline ends. Per germline, CDR1 ENHRY and CDR2 SYGVKD. The CDR3 DNA follows: TGTGCCATCAGGAAGGACAATGCCTACGAGCAGTACTTC. Its translation is CAIRKDNAYEQYF.

The sample holds a few counts of this clone. This chain joins TRBV6-5 and TRBJ1-5, with D perhaps matching TRBD1 (6 bases). The V gene lost 6 bases and the J gene lost 3 bases, with 9 bases spanning the gap. From germline, CDR1 is MNHEY and CDR2 SVGAGI. The CDR3 covers 13 residues. The CDR3 spells CASRDSLNQPQHF. CDR3 bases: TGTGCCAGCAGGGACAGCCTCAATCAGCCCCAGCATTTT.

CDR3 DNA: TGCGCCAGCAGCCCCGACAGGGTTTGGAACACTGAAGCTTTCTTT. Translation gives CASSPDRVWNTEAFF. The chain uses TRBV5-1 and TRBJ1-1, with 7 bases identical to TRBD1. CDR1 is SGHRS, CDR2 YFSETQ, per germline. The CDR3 is 15 residues long. J lost 1 base, V lost 4 bases, and 7 bases had no gene match.

This clone was observed a handful of times. The V call is TRBV30, the J call TRBJ1-3; TRBD1 matches 7 bases. The CDR3 is 17 amino acids. Per germline, CDR1 GTSNPN and CDR2 SVGIG (reference sequence). Germline trimming cut 0 bases from V and 4 bases from J; bases unmatched to any gene: 12. This chain's CDR3 is CAWSVRLGQERGNTIYF. As DNA, the CDR3 is TGTGCCTGGAGTGTACGTCTAGGACAGGAGCGGGGAAACACCATATATTTT.

V usage is TRBV7-2 and J usage is TRBJ2-1, with D uncertain. Germline loops: CDR1 SGHTA, CDR2 FQGNSA. The length of the CDR3 is 17 residues. Trimming pared 1 base from V and 3 bases from J, leaving 16 bases between. CDR3 sequence: CASSLDSTPTFYNEQFF. In DNA form, the CDR3 reads TGTGCCAGCAGCTTAGATAGCACGCCGACGTTCTACAATGAGCAGTTCTTC.

The chain links TRBV19 to TRBJ1-4, with 7 bases aligning to TRBD1. The germline gives CDR1 LNHDA, CDR2 SQIVND (reference sequence). This CDR3 comprises 15 residues. V gave up 4 bases and J gave up 0 bases; unmatched junction bases: 2. In DNA, the CDR3 is TGTGCCAGTAGTAATCAGGGGGCAACTAATGAAAAACTGTTTTTT. The encoded protein is CASSNQGATNEKLFF.

This clone was picked up a small number of times. The V gene is TRBV6-1, the J gene TRBJ2-1, with D possibly TRBD2 on 6 matching bases. Germline lookup yields CDR1 MNHNS and CDR2 SASEGT. V was cut by 4 bases and J by 4 bases, with 11 bases left in between. The CDR3 is 14 residues long. The CDR3 region has the DNA TGTGCCAGCAGTGGGGGGACTCGGTACAATGAGCAGTTCTTC. This sequence encodes CASSGGTRYNEQFF.

V is TRBV30 and J is TRBJ2-2; D might be TRBD2 (6 bases). The CDR3 runs 15 residues. The germline CDR1 and CDR2 sequences are GTSNPN and SVGIG (reference sequence). Trimming took off 2 bases at V and 5 bases at J, with 15 bases between the two ends. The CDR3 loop reads CAWSYAGTPTGELFF. The CDR3 DNA sequence: TGTGCCTGGAGTTATGCCGGGACTCCGACCGGGGAGCTGTTTTTT.

The chain combines TRBV11-2 with TRBJ2-3; 10 nucleotides agree with TRBD2. The J segment lost 3 bases and the V segment lost 3 bases, leaving 6 bases of the junction unmatched. Per germline, CDR1 SGHAT and CDR2 FQNNGV. This CDR3 contains 16 residues. DNA for the CDR3: TGTGCCAGCAGCTTCCAAGCGGGAGGGCCGACAGATACGCAGTATTTT. It codes for CASSFQAGGPTDTQYF.

The chain uses TRBV10-3 and TRBJ2-5; D may be TRBD1 (6 bases). The CDR3 loop spans 13 amino acids. CDR1 and CDR2 from the germline V gene are ENHRY and SYGVKD. The V end was cut by 4 bases, the J end by 3 bases, with 9 bases between. In DNA, the CDR3 is TGTGCCATCAGTGGAGGGGGAGAAGAGACCCAGTACTTC. It yields the protein CAISGGGEETQYF.